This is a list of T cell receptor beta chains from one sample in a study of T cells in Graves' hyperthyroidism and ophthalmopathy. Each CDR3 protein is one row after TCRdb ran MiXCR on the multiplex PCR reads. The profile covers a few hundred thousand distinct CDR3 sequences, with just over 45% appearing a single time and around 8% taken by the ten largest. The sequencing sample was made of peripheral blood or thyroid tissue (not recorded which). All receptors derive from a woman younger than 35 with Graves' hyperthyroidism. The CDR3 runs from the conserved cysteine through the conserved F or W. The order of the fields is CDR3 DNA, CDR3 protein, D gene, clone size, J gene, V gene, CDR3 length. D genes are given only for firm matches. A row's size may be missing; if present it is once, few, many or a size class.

cdr3_nt: TGTGCCAGCAGTTTATGCCTAGCGGGAGAAGAGTGCGAGCAGTACTTC
cdr3_aa: CASSLCLAGEECEQYF
d_call: TRBD2
clone_size: few
j_call: TRBJ2-7
v_call: TRBV6-5
cdr3_length: 16

cdr3_nt: TGCAGTGCTAGTAGCGGGAGACGAACCGGGGAGCAGTACTTC
cdr3_aa: CSASSGRRTGEQYF
d_call: TRBD2
clone_size: .
j_call: TRBJ2-7
v_call: TRBV20-1
cdr3_length: 14

cdr3_nt: TGCAGCGTCCGACAGGGGGTAGGAAAACTGTTTTTT
cdr3_aa: CSVRQGVGKLFF
d_call: TRBD1
clone_size: .
j_call: TRBJ1-4
v_call: TRBV29-1
cdr3_length: 12

cdr3_nt: TGTGCCAGCAGCTTGCGGGGGGACTTTTACAATGAGCAGTTCTTC
cdr3_aa: CASSLRGDFYNEQFF
d_call: TRBD2
clone_size: .
j_call: TRBJ2-1
v_call: TRBV7-2
cdr3_length: 15

cdr3_nt: TGTGCCAGCAGCCATCTCCCCCTCCGCTGGAACACTGAAGCTTTCTTT
cdr3_aa: CASSHLPLRWNTEAFF
d_call: .
clone_size: .
j_call: TRBJ1-1
v_call: TRBV6-5
cdr3_length: 16

cdr3_nt: TGTGCTAGCAGCCACTTTAGCGGGAGTGGGGAGCAGTACTTC
cdr3_aa: CASSHFSGSGEQYF
d_call: TRBD2
clone_size: .
j_call: TRBJ2-7
v_call: TRBV7-7
cdr3_length: 14

cdr3_nt: TGTGCCAGCAGCTTAGTTCCAGATACGCAGTATTTT
cdr3_aa: CASSLVPDTQYF
d_call: .
clone_size: many
j_call: TRBJ2-3
v_call: TRBV7-8
cdr3_length: 12

cdr3_nt: TGTGCCAGCAGCGTAGCTACGACTAGCGGGAGGGCAGATACGCAGTATTTT
cdr3_aa: CASSVATTSGRADTQYF
d_call: TRBD2
clone_size: .
j_call: TRBJ2-3
v_call: TRBV9
cdr3_length: 17

cdr3_nt: TGTGCCAGCAGCCGAATCCGGACTAGCAAAACGAACACCGGGGAGCTGTTTTTT
cdr3_aa: CASSRIRTSKTNTGELFF
d_call: TRBD2
clone_size: many
j_call: TRBJ2-2
v_call: TRBV11-2
cdr3_length: 18

cdr3_nt: TGTGCCAGTAGTATTGGGACAGTAGCTCAGCCCCAGCATTTT
cdr3_aa: CASSIGTVAQPQHF
d_call: TRBD1
clone_size: .
j_call: TRBJ1-5
v_call: TRBV19
cdr3_length: 14

cdr3_nt: TGTGCCATCAGGCAGACAGGGGCCGGGGGCTATGGCTACACCTTC
cdr3_aa: CAIRQTGAGGYGYTF
d_call: TRBD1
clone_size: once
j_call: TRBJ1-2
v_call: TRBV10-3
cdr3_length: 15

cdr3_nt: TGCAGCTTAGAGGTGGGGACCCAGTACTTC
cdr3_aa: CSLEVGTQYF
d_call: .
clone_size: .
j_call: TRBJ2-5
v_call: TRBV29-1
cdr3_length: 10

cdr3_nt: TGCGTGAAGGGACAGCACCAAGAGACCCAGTACTTC
cdr3_aa: CVKGQHQETQYF
d_call: TRBD1
clone_size: .
j_call: TRBJ2-5
v_call: TRBV29-1
cdr3_length: 12

cdr3_nt: TGTGCCAGCAGCCTAGGGACCGGGACTAGCTTCCAAGAGACCCAGTACTTC
cdr3_aa: CASSLGTGTSFQETQYF
d_call: TRBD2
clone_size: .
j_call: TRBJ2-5
v_call: TRBV7-2
cdr3_length: 17

cdr3_nt: TGTGCCAGCAGTCAATTACAGGCCTCGAACACTGAAGCTTTCTTT
cdr3_aa: CASSQLQASNTEAFF
d_call: .
clone_size: .
j_call: TRBJ1-1
v_call: TRBV27
cdr3_length: 15

cdr3_nt: TGTGCCAGCAGGACACAGGGGGGGACCCAGTACTTC
cdr3_aa: CASRTQGGTQYF
d_call: TRBD1
clone_size: .
j_call: TRBJ2-5
v_call: TRBV2
cdr3_length: 12

cdr3_nt: TGTGCCAGTACATTAGCGGGAGGGCCAGGTACGCAGTATTTT
cdr3_aa: CASTLAGGPGTQYF
d_call: TRBD2
clone_size: .
j_call: TRBJ2-3
v_call: TRBV19
cdr3_length: 14

cdr3_nt: TGTGCCACCAGCAGGGGAGCCGATCAAGAGACTCAGTACTTC
cdr3_aa: CATSRGADQETQYF
d_call: .
clone_size: few
j_call: TRBJ2-5
v_call: TRBV15
cdr3_length: 14

cdr3_nt: TGTGCCAGCAGCACTAGCGCACAAACAGATACGCAGTATTTT
cdr3_aa: CASSTSAQTDTQYF
d_call: TRBD2
clone_size: .
j_call: TRBJ2-3
v_call: TRBV7-2
cdr3_length: 14

cdr3_nt: TGCAGTGCACCTGGGACCGGGGAAAAACTGTTTTTT
cdr3_aa: CSAPGTGEKLFF
d_call: .
clone_size: .
j_call: TRBJ1-4
v_call: TRBV20-1
cdr3_length: 12

cdr3_nt: TGCAGTGCTAGCGGGAGCCGAAGATTAGGTGAGCAGTTTTTT
cdr3_aa: CSASGSRRLGEQFF
d_call: .
clone_size: few
j_call: TRBJ2-2
v_call: TRBV20-1
cdr3_length: 14

cdr3_nt: TGTGCCAGCAGCCCGCTGGGGACTAGCGGGAGTAGCGGGGAGCTGTTTTTT
cdr3_aa: CASSPLGTSGSSGELFF
d_call: TRBD2
clone_size: many
j_call: TRBJ2-2
v_call: TRBV13
cdr3_length: 17

cdr3_nt: TGTGCCAGCACCGGGACTAGCGGCGCCTACGAGCAGTACTTC
cdr3_aa: CASTGTSGAYEQYF
d_call: TRBD2
clone_size: many
j_call: TRBJ2-7
v_call: TRBV6-2/TRBV6-3
cdr3_length: 14

cdr3_nt: TGTGCCAGTAGTATACCGATTCGCACAGATACGCAGTATTTT
cdr3_aa: CASSIPIRTDTQYF
d_call: .
clone_size: many
j_call: TRBJ2-3
v_call: TRBV19
cdr3_length: 14

cdr3_nt: TGTGCCAGCAGCGCCGGCGACAGTTTCTATGGCTACACCTTC
cdr3_aa: CASSAGDSFYGYTF
d_call: .
clone_size: .
j_call: TRBJ1-2
v_call: TRBV25-1
cdr3_length: 14

cdr3_nt: TGCAGCGTCCCGACAGGGACTGGCTACACCTTC
cdr3_aa: CSVPTGTGYTF
d_call: TRBD1
clone_size: .
j_call: TRBJ1-2
v_call: TRBV29-1
cdr3_length: 11

cdr3_nt: TGCGCCAGCAGCTTGGATGGGACGGCCTACGAGCAGTACTTC
cdr3_aa: CASSLDGTAYEQYF
d_call: .
clone_size: .
j_call: TRBJ2-7
v_call: TRBV5-1
cdr3_length: 14

cdr3_nt: TGTGCCAGCACGGGCTCATTCTACGAGCAGTACTTC
cdr3_aa: CASTGSFYEQYF
d_call: .
clone_size: many
j_call: TRBJ2-7
v_call: TRBV7-9
cdr3_length: 12

cdr3_nt: TGTGCCAGCAGCTCCACAGGGACGGTCGGCTACACCTTC
cdr3_aa: CASSSTGTVGYTF
d_call: .
clone_size: once
j_call: TRBJ1-2
v_call: TRBV7-2
cdr3_length: 13

cdr3_nt: TGTGCCAGCAGCTTAGATGCCTCCACAGAGACCCAGTACTTC
cdr3_aa: CASSLDASTETQYF
d_call: .
clone_size: .
j_call: TRBJ2-5
v_call: TRBV7-3
cdr3_length: 14

cdr3_nt: TGTGCCAGCAGCTCTCTGTGGGGGGAGAATTCACCCCTCCACTTT
cdr3_aa: CASSSLWGENSPLHF
d_call: .
clone_size: many
j_call: TRBJ1-6
v_call: TRBV7-2
cdr3_length: 15

cdr3_nt: TGTGCTAGCAGCTTAGCGGGGGCCGGGGAGCTGTTTTTT
cdr3_aa: CASSLAGAGELFF
d_call: TRBD2
clone_size: many
j_call: TRBJ2-2
v_call: TRBV7-7
cdr3_length: 13

cdr3_nt: TGTGCCACCTCTACACCGGGACGGAACAATGAGCAGTTCTTC
cdr3_aa: CATSTPGRNNEQFF
d_call: .
clone_size: .
j_call: TRBJ2-1
v_call: TRBV24-1
cdr3_length: 14

cdr3_nt: TGTGCCAGCAACCCGGGTTCCAATTCACCCCTCCACTTT
cdr3_aa: CASNPGSNSPLHF
d_call: .
clone_size: once
j_call: TRBJ1-6
v_call: TRBV7-9
cdr3_length: 13

cdr3_nt: TGTGCCAGCAGCTCCCTCCGCGGGAGGGCACACGAGCAGTACTTC
cdr3_aa: CASSSLRGRAHEQYF
d_call: TRBD2
clone_size: many
j_call: TRBJ2-7
v_call: TRBV7-2
cdr3_length: 15

cdr3_nt: TGCAGCGTTGTCCGGGACAGTTACTCTGGAAACACCGGGGAGCTGTTTTTT
cdr3_aa: CSVVRDSYSGNTGELFF
d_call: TRBD1
clone_size: .
j_call: TRBJ2-2
v_call: TRBV29-1
cdr3_length: 17

cdr3_nt: TGTGCCAGCACAGGGCAAGAGACCCAGTACTTC
cdr3_aa: CASTGQETQYF
d_call: .
clone_size: .
j_call: TRBJ2-5
v_call: TRBV7-2
cdr3_length: 11

cdr3_nt: TGTGCCAGCAGCGTAGACGGTGACGAGCAGTACTTC
cdr3_aa: CASSVDGDEQYF
d_call: .
clone_size: many
j_call: TRBJ2-7
v_call: TRBV9
cdr3_length: 12

cdr3_nt: TGTGCCAGCACCACGGGACGAAGGAACTATGGCTACACCTTC
cdr3_aa: CASTTGRRNYGYTF
d_call: .
clone_size: many
j_call: TRBJ1-2
v_call: TRBV5-8
cdr3_length: 14

cdr3_nt: TGTGCCACCGGGGACAGGCGAGACTCTGGGGCCAACGTCCTGACTTTC
cdr3_aa: CATGDRRDSGANVLTF
d_call: TRBD1
clone_size: many
j_call: TRBJ2-6
v_call: TRBV24-1
cdr3_length: 16

cdr3_nt: TGTGCCACCAACACAGGTTCTGGAAACACCATATATTTT
cdr3_aa: CATNTGSGNTIYF
d_call: .
clone_size: .
j_call: TRBJ1-3
v_call: TRBV19
cdr3_length: 13

cdr3_nt: TGTGCCAGCAGTTGGGGCCTGGAGACCCAGTACTTC
cdr3_aa: CASSWGLETQYF
d_call: .
clone_size: many
j_call: TRBJ2-5
v_call: TRBV6-2/TRBV6-3
cdr3_length: 12

cdr3_nt: TGTGCCAGCAAGGACCAAACGAACTATAATTCACCCCTCCACTTT
cdr3_aa: CASKDQTNYNSPLHF
d_call: .
clone_size: many
j_call: TRBJ1-6
v_call: TRBV27
cdr3_length: 15

cdr3_nt: TGTGCCAGCAGCATTGGACTGGGAAGGGGCATTCAGTACTTC
cdr3_aa: CASSIGLGRGIQYF
d_call: .
clone_size: .
j_call: TRBJ2-4
v_call: TRBV5-4
cdr3_length: 14

cdr3_nt: TGCAGTGCTCCCGGGGAGCTGTTTTTT
cdr3_aa: CSAPGELFF
d_call: .
clone_size: .
j_call: TRBJ2-2
v_call: TRBV20-1
cdr3_length: 9

cdr3_nt: TGTGCCAGCAGTGTGTTAGCGGGGGGCTACGAGCAGTACTTC
cdr3_aa: CASSVLAGGYEQYF
d_call: TRBD2
clone_size: many
j_call: TRBJ2-7
v_call: TRBV2
cdr3_length: 14

cdr3_nt: TGTGCCAGCAGGGGGACAGGGGGCGCTTCCCAGGGTGGCTACACCTTC
cdr3_aa: CASRGTGGASQGGYTF
d_call: TRBD1
clone_size: many
j_call: TRBJ1-2
v_call: TRBV6-5
cdr3_length: 16

cdr3_nt: TGTGCCAGTAGTCCCCGGGACATACAAGAGACCCAGTACTTC
cdr3_aa: CASSPRDIQETQYF
d_call: .
clone_size: many
j_call: TRBJ2-5
v_call: TRBV19
cdr3_length: 14

cdr3_nt: TGCGCCAGCAGCTTGGCCCGGGAGTTCTATGGCTACACCTTC
cdr3_aa: CASSLAREFYGYTF
d_call: .
clone_size: many
j_call: TRBJ1-2
v_call: TRBV5-1
cdr3_length: 14